This T cell receptor (beta chain) was obtained from a study of control samples from healthy donors and cancer patients. Some clones are missing from TCRdb's copy, which holds only in-frame ones; the method was immunoSEQ multiplex PCR. The sample lists 200,000 or so clones, roughly 94% occurring once. V dropped 5 bases and J dropped 8; count of bases not matched to a gene: 6. The CDR3 is made up of 15 amino acids. Germline loops: CDR1 LGHDT, CDR2 YNNKEL (reference sequence). The sequenced sample was blood. The V gene is TRBV3-1 (or the pseudogene TRBV3-2), the J gene TRBJ1-6, with 10 bases fitting TRBD1. This clonotype originated in a man aged 45-65 years in good health. DNA for the CDR3: TGTGCCAGCAGCACGGGACAGGGGAGTGATTCACCCCTCCACTTT. It specifies CASSTGQGSDSPLHF.